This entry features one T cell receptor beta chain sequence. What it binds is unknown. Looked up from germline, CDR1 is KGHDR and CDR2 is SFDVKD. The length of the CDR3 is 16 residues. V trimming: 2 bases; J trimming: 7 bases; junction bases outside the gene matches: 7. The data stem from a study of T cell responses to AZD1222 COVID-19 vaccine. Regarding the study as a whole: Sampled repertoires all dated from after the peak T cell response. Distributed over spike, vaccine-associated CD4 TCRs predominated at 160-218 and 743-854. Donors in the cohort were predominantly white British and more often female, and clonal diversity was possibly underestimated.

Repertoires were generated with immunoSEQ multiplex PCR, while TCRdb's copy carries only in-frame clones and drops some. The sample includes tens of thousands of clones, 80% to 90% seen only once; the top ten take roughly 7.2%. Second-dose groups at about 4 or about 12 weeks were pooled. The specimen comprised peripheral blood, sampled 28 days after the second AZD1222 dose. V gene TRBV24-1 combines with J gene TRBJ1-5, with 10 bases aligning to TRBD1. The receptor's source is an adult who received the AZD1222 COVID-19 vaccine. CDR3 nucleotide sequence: TGTGCCACCAGTGATTCTGGGACAGGGGTGTCACAGCCCCAGCATTTT. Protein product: CATSDSGTGVSQPQHF.